This T cell receptor (beta chain) was sequenced for a study of OX40 agonist ivuxolimab in advanced cancers. Libraries were prepared by immunoSEQ multiplex PCR; TCRdb keeps only in-frame clonotypes and omits some of them. The sample holds more than 55,000 clones, 91% seen once. The CDR3 runs 14 residues. Germline V lookup: CDR1 MDHEN, CDR2 SYDVKM. V lost 9 bases and J lost 5, with 19 bases in between. The TCR originated in an adult with an advanced solid tumor such as melanoma, head and neck, liver or kidney cancer. Sequencing was performed on CD4+ or CD8+ T cells sorted from blood, taken in a trial of the OX40 agonist ivuxolimab. The chain carries TRBV28 and TRBJ1-2; a possible D gene is TRBD1 (6 bases). CDR3 amino acids: CASKSGGAPYGYTF. CDR3 bases: TGTGCCAGTAAGAGCGGGGGGGCCCCTTATGGCTACACCTTC.